This T cell receptor beta chain comes out of a study of OX40 agonist ivuxolimab in advanced cancers. For the study at large: Patients treated during dose escalation were battling hepatocellular carcinoma, melanoma, renal cell or head and neck cancer. Study-level results: At 0.1 to 3.0 mg/kg, CD4+ and CD8+ blood T cells expanded clonally by week 6.

This clone is a singleton in its sample. Its antigen remains unknown. Patients were excluded for autoimmune disease history or systemic immunosuppression. With baseline, cycle 4 day 1, and cycle 7 day 1 as timepoints, blood was sampled. After removal of 5 bases from V and 3 bases from J, the junction contained 5 bases not matched to a gene. The CDR3 consists of 14 residues. Germline V gene lookup returns CDR1 SGHTA and CDR2 FQGNSA. This table comes from immunoSEQ multiplex PCR, and its TCRdb copy is limited to in-frame clones, with some not included. The sample lists 55,000 to 70,000 clones, 70% to 90% occurring once.

The receptor's source is an adult with an advanced solid tumor such as melanoma, head and neck, liver or kidney cancer. The sample was CD4+ or CD8+ T cells sorted from blood, taken in a trial of the OX40 agonist ivuxolimab. The chain links TRBV7-2 to TRBJ2-5; 8 bases match TRBD1. The CDR3 region is CASSPQTGEETQYF. Written as DNA, the CDR3 is TGTGCCAGCAGCCCCCAGACAGGGGAAGAGACCCAGTACTTC.